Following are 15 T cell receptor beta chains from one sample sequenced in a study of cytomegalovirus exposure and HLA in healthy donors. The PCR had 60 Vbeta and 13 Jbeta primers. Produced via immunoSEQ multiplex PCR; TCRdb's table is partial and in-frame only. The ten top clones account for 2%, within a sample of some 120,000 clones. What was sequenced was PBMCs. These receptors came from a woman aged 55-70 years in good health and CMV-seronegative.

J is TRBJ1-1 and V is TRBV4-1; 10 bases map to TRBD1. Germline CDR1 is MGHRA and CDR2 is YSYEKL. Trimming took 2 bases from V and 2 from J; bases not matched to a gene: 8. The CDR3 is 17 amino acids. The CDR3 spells CASSQLTGGRPNTEAFF. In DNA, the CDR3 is TGCGCCAGCAGCCAACTGACAGGGGGCAGACCAAACACTGAAGCTTTCTTT.

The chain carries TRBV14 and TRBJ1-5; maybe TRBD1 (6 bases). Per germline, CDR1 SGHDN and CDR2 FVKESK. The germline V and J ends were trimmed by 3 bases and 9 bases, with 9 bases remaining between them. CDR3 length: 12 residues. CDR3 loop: CASSHLGGPQHF. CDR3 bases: TGTGCCAGCAGCCACCTAGGGGGGCCCCAGCATTTT.

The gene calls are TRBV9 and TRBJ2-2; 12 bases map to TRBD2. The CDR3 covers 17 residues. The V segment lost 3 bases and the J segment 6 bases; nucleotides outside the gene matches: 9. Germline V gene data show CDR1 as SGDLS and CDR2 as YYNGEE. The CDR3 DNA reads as TGTGCCAGCAGCGCGACTTCTAGCGGGAGGGTACCCGGGGAGCTGTTTTTT. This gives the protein CASSATSSGRVPGELFF. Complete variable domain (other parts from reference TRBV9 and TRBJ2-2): DSGVTQTPKHLITATGQRVTLRCSPRSGDLSVYWYQQSLDQGLQFLIQYYNGEERAKGNILERFSAQQFPDLHSELNLSSLELGDSALYFCASSATSSGRVPGELFFGEGSRLTVL.

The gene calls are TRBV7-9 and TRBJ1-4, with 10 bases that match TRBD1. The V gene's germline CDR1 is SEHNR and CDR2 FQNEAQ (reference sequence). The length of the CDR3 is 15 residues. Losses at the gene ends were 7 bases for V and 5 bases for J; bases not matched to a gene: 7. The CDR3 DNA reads TGTGCCAGCACAATTTTGGGACAGGGGAATGAAAAACTGTTTTTT. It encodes CASTILGQGNEKLFF.

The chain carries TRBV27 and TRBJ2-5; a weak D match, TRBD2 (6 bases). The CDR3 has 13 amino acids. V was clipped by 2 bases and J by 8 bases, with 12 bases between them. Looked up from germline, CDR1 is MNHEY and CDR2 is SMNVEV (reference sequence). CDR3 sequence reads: CASSLVGGITQYF. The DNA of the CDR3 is TGTGCCAGCAGTTTAGTTGGGGGGATCACCCAGTACTTC.

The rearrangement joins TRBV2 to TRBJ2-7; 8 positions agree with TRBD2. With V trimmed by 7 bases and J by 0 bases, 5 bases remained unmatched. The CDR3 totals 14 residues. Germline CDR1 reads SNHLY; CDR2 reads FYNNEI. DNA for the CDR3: TGTGCCAGCACGAGAACTAGCGGCTCCTACGAGCAGTACTTC. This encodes CASTRTSGSYEQYF.

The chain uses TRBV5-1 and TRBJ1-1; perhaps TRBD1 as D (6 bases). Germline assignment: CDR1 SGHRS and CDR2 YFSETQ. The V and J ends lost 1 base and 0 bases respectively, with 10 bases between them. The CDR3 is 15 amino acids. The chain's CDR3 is CASSLTGQLNTEAFF. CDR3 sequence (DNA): TGCGCCAGCAGCTTGACCGGACAGCTGAACACTGAAGCTTTCTTT. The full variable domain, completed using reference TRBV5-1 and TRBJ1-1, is KAGVTQTPRYLIKTRGQQVTLSCSPISGHRSVSWYQQTPGQGLQFLFEYFSETQRNKGNFPGRFSGRQFSNSRSEMNVSTLELGDSALYLCASSLTGQLNTEAFFGQGTRLTVV.

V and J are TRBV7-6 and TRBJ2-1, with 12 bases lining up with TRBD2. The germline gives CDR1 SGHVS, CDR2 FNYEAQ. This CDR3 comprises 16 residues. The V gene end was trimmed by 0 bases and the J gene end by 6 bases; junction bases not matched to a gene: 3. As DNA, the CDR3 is TGTGCCAGCAGCTTAGCGACTAGCGGGAGCCGCAATGAGCAGTTCTTC. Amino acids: CASSLATSGSRNEQFF.

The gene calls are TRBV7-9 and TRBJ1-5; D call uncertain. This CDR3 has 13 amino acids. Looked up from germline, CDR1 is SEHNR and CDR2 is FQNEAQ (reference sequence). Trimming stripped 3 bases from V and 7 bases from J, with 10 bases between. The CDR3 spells CASSFGSSQPQHF. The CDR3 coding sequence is TGTGCCAGCAGCTTTGGTAGTTCACAGCCCCAGCATTTT.

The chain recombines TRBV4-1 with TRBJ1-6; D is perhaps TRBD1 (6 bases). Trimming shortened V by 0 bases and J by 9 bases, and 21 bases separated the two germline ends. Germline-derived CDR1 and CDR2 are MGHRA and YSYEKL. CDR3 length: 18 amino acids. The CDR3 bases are TGCGCCAGCAGCCAAGAAGCTTGGGGGCCTAGGATGCGTTCACCCCTCCACTTT. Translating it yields CASSQEAWGPRMRSPLHF.

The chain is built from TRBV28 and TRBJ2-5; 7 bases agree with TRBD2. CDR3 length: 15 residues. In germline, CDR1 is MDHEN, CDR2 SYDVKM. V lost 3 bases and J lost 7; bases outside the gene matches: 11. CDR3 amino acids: CASSFPPPGGGTQYF. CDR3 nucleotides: TGTGCCAGCAGTTTCCCCCCTCCGGGCGGGGGGACCCAGTACTTC.

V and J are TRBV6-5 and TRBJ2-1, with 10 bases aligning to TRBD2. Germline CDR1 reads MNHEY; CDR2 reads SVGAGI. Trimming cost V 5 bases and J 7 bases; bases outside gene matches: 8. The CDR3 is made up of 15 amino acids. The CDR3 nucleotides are TGTGCCAGCAGTCCCCTAGCGGGAGTTTGGAATGAGCAGTTCTTC. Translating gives CASSPLAGVWNEQFF.

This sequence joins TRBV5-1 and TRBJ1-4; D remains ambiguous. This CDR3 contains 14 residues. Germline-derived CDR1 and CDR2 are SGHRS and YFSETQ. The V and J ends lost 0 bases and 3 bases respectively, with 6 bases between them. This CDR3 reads CASSLGSANEKLFF. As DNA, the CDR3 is TGCGCCAGCAGCTTGGGGTCGGCTAATGAAAAACTGTTTTTT.

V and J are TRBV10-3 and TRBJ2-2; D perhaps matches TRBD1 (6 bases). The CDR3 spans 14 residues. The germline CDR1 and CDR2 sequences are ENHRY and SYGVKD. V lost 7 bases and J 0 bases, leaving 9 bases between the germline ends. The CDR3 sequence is CAIIGQPNTGELFF. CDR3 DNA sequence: TGTGCCATCATCGGACAGCCGAACACCGGGGAGCTGTTTTTT.

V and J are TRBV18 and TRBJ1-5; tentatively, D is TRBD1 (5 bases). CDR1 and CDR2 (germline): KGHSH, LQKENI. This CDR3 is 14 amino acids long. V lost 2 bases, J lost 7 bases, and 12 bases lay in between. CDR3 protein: CASSPSSGDQPQHF. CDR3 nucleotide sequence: TGTGCCAGCTCACCATCGAGCGGGGACCAGCCCCAGCATTTT.